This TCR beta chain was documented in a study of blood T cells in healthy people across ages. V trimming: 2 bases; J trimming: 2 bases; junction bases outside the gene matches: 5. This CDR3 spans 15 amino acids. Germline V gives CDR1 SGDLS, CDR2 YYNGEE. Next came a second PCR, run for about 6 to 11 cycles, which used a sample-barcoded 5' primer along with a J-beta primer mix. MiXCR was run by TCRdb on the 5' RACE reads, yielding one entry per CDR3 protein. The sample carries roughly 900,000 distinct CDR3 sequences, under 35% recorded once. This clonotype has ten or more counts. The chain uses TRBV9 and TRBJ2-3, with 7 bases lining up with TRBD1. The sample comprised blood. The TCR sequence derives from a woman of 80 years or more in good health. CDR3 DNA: TGTGCCAGCAGCGTCTCAGGGGGTTTCACAGATACGCAGTATTTT. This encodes CASSVSGGFTDTQYF.